The clone carrying this TCR beta chain has a handful of counts. Antigen specificity is unknown. This entry comes from a study of response to subunit inactivated influenza vaccine. TCRdb fed the RT-PCR reads into MiXCR, producing one record per CDR3 protein. The top ten clones hold over 9% of a sample with about 310,000 distinct CDR3 sequences, over 20% of them seen once. Findings and limits, study-wide: New T cells are recruited in small numbers by each seasonal influenza vaccination, according to the authors' suggestion.

Per the germline V gene, CDR1 is MRHNA and CDR2 is SNTAGT. The J segment lost 7 bases and the V segment lost 2 bases, leaving 3 bases of the junction unmatched. The CDR3 consists of 15 residues. V usage is TRBV6-4 and J usage is TRBJ2-1, with TRBD2 matching 12 bases. The sequence came from a man between 50 and 70 years old who received an inactivated influenza vaccine. Source: PBMCs from blood, taken about 20 months after vaccination. The CDR3 reads CASSDTSGGRNEQFF. CDR3 DNA sequence: TGTGCCAGCAGTGACACTAGCGGGGGGAGGAATGAGCAGTTCTTC.